One sample yielded the 32 T cell receptor beta chains listed below, sequenced in a study of cytomegalovirus exposure and HLA in healthy donors. In the PCR, 60 Vbeta and 13 Jbeta primers were used. Data came from immunoSEQ multiplex PCR; TCRdb stores just in-frame clones and leaves some out. The table includes about 150,000 clones, approximately 80% detected once. Sequenced sample: PBMCs. The source of these receptors is a male donor in good health and CMV-seropositive.

V and J are TRBV5-1 and TRBJ1-1; D remains ambiguous. The V end lost 7 bases, the J end lost 2 bases, and 15 bases lay between the germline ends. CDR3 length: 14 residues. CDR1 is SGHRS and CDR2 is YFSETQ in the germline V gene. CDR3 in amino acids: CASGTIGSNTEAFF. DNA of the CDR3: TGCGCCAGCGGTACAATCGGGTCCAACACTGAAGCTTTCTTT.

This rearrangement joins TRBV5-1 to TRBJ1-2; the match to TRBD1 covers 7 bases. Per the germline V gene, CDR1 is SGHRS and CDR2 is YFSETQ. The CDR3 consists of 13 residues. V gave up 4 bases and J gave up 7 bases; unmatched junction bases: 7. The CDR3 sequence: CASSVTGQGGYTF. The DNA for the CDR3 is TGCGCCAGCAGCGTGACAGGGCAGGGTGGCTACACCTTC.

The chain links TRBV6-5 to TRBJ1-2, with TRBD1 as a possible D gene (6 bases). The CDR3 consists of 13 residues. In germline, CDR1 is MNHEY, CDR2 SVGAGI. V lost 7 bases to trimming and J lost 3 bases, with 12 bases between them. The CDR3: CASTRDTDYGYTF. CDR3 in DNA: TGTGCCAGCACAAGGGACACGGACTATGGCTACACCTTC.

The rearrangement uses TRBV5-1 and TRBJ2-5, with 10 bases aligning to TRBD2. The CDR3 is made up of 14 amino acids. Unmatched junction bases numbered 3, after V lost 2 bases and J lost 5 bases. The germline V gene has CDR1 SGHRS and CDR2 YFSETQ. The CDR3: CASSLAGGTETQYF. CDR3 DNA sequence: TGCGCCAGCAGCTTAGCGGGAGGGACGGAGACCCAGTACTTC.

The V gene is TRBV7-2, the J gene TRBJ2-5; TRBD2 matches at 11 bases. Looked up from germline, CDR1 is SGHTA and CDR2 is FQGNSA. This CDR3 region has 16 residues. V lost 5 bases, J lost 4 bases, and 9 bases stayed unmatched. The CDR3, as DNA: TGTGCCAGCAGCCCCCCTAGACTAGCGGGGCGAGAGACCCAGTACTTC. It codes for CASSPPRLAGRETQYF.

The chain employs TRBV11-1 and TRBJ2-5; TRBD2 matches 9 bases. With the DNA end fitting TRBJ2-7 better, the J assignment may be wrong. Per the germline V gene, CDR1 is SGHAT and CDR2 is FQDESV (reference sequence). The CDR3 has 16 amino acids. CDR3 DNA: TGTGCCAGCAGCTCCCGGGACGGACTAGCGAGCTACGAGCAGTACTTC. Protein product: CASSSRDGLASYEQYF.

This clone has just one count. The chain links TRBV19 to TRBJ2-3, with D unclear. In germline, CDR1 is LNHDA, CDR2 SQIVND (reference sequence). V was trimmed by 7 bases and J by 1 base, leaving 9 bases between them. The CDR3 runs 13 residues. The CDR3 here is CASKLRGTDTQYF. The CDR3 DNA is TGTGCCAGTAAACTACGGGGCACAGATACGCAGTATTTT.

The CDR3 loop is CASSGGTEAFF. The DNA of the CDR3 is TGTGCCAGCTCCGGGGGGACTGAAGCTTTCTTT. The chain carries TRBV7-9 and TRBJ1-1, with D maybe TRBD1 (5 bases). With 8 bases removed from V and 5 bases from J, the gap between germline ends came to 9 bases. The CDR3 loop spans 11 amino acids. Per germline, CDR1 SEHNR and CDR2 FQNEAQ (reference sequence).

This chain uses TRBV10-3 with TRBJ2-3; 7 bases map to TRBD2. Per the germline V gene, CDR1 is ENHRY and CDR2 is SYGVKD. V lost 10 bases, J lost 4 bases, and 17 bases stayed unmatched. The CDR3 covers 16 residues. The CDR3 coding sequence is TGTGCCAGGCCTCGCGGACTAGAATCCGGTGCAGATACGCAGTATTTT. Its protein product is CARPRGLESGADTQYF.

V is TRBV7-9 and J is TRBJ1-3; D is possibly TRBD1 (5 bases). The germline V gene has CDR1 SEHNR and CDR2 FQNEAQ (reference sequence). The CDR3 totals 16 residues. V was shortened by 1 base and J by 0 bases, with 10 bases between the two germline ends. CDR3 bases: TGTGCCAGCAGCTTAGGTCCGGGGGTCTCTGGAAACACCATATATTTT. Translation gives CASSLGPGVSGNTIYF.

As regards this clone: Given the absence of the conserved phenylalanine or tryptophan at the CDR3 end, a read error is likely. V gene TRBV11-3 combines with J gene TRBJ2-7; possibly TRBD2 for D (5 bases). V was shortened by 4 bases and J by 0 bases, with 13 bases between the two germline ends. Looked up from germline, CDR1 is SGHNT and CDR2 is YENEEA. The CDR3 extends over 15 amino acids. CDR3: CASSSRSGSSYEQYL. The CDR3 DNA is TGTGCCAGCAGCTCGCGTTCGGGGAGCTCCTACGAGCAGTACCTC.

The chain recombines TRBV2 with TRBJ2-5, with 11 nucleotides matching TRBD1. This CDR3 has 14 amino acids. Germline V gene data show CDR1 as SNHLY and CDR2 as FYNNEI. Germline trimming cut 11 bases from V and 4 bases from J; bases unmatched to any gene: 9. CDR3 in DNA: TGTGCCCATAAACGGACAGGGGGCTTAGAGACCCAGTACTTC. Translating gives CAHKRTGGLETQYF.

This clone was picked up a small number of times. V gene TRBV11-1 combines with J gene TRBJ2-7; 10 bases line up with TRBD1. Germline V gene sequence: CDR1 SGHAT, CDR2 FQDESV (reference sequence). The CDR3 has 16 amino acids. V dropped 5 bases and J dropped 6; count of bases not matched to a gene: 13. The CDR3 DNA follows: TGTGCCAGCAGCGAGCCGGGACAGGGGCCCCACCGCGAGCAGTACTTC. Translating gives CASSEPGQGPHREQYF.

The genes are TRBV30 and TRBJ1-1; D ambiguous. The CDR3 has 12 amino acids. V lost 2 bases, J lost 6 bases, and 10 bases lay in between. CDR1 and CDR2 (germline): GTSNPN, SVGIG (reference sequence). The CDR3 spells CAWSLTEAEAFF. For the CDR3, the DNA is TGTGCCTGGAGTTTAACGGAGGCTGAAGCTTTCTTT.

This clone turned up a few times. The chain carries TRBV5-1 and TRBJ2-1; weak D call: TRBD2 (6 bases). The germline V gene encodes CDR1 SGHRS and CDR2 YFSETQ. V lost 0 bases and J 2 bases, leaving 15 bases between the germline ends. The CDR3 contains 17 residues. CDR3 nucleotides: TGCGCCAGCAGCTTGGGAGGAGGCGGGAACGCCTACAATGAGCAGTTCTTC. This sequence encodes CASSLGGGGNAYNEQFF.

This clone was recorded a few times. This chain links TRBV6-6 with TRBJ1-1; the match to TRBD1 covers 7 bases. Germline loops: CDR1 MNHNY, CDR2 SVGAGI (reference sequence). This CDR3 has 15 amino acids. After removal of 5 bases from V and 0 bases from J, the junction contained 6 bases not matched to a gene. CDR3 sequence reads: CASSPRTGLNTEAFF. CDR3 DNA: TGTGCCAGCAGTCCTCGGACAGGATTGAACACTGAAGCTTTCTTT.

The rearrangement joins TRBV5-8 to TRBJ2-3; no definite D call. The germline gives CDR1 SGHTS, CDR2 YDEGEE. The CDR3 loop spans 14 amino acids. V shed 4 bases and J shed 4 bases, with 13 bases lying between them. CDR3 residues: CASSPLGPPDTQYF. The CDR3 coding sequence is TGTGCCAGCAGCCCCTTGGGCCCTCCAGATACGCAGTATTTT.

This clone has more than one count but fewer than ten. V is TRBV2 and J is TRBJ2-7; 7 bases are a match to TRBD1. After removal of 4 bases from V and 3 bases from J, the junction contained 6 bases not matched to a gene. The germline gives CDR1 SNHLY, CDR2 FYNNEI. This CDR3 has 14 residues. CDR3 residues: CASSGRQGNYEQYF. The CDR3 bases are TGTGCCAGCAGTGGACGACAGGGAAACTACGAGCAGTACTTC.

The chain uses TRBV5-6 and TRBJ1-5, with D possibly being TRBD1 (5 bases). The CDR3 length is 16 residues. CDR1 and CDR2 from the germline V gene are SGHDT and YYEEEE. The ends were cut back, 0 bases at V and 7 bases at J, with 17 bases in the middle. As DNA, the CDR3 is TGTGCCAGCAGCTTGGCCCCCGCGGACATGCAACAGCCCCAGCATTTT. Its translation is CASSLAPADMQQPQHF.

The chain recombines TRBV7-6 with TRBJ1-6, with unresolved D. Trimming left V 5 bases short and J 8 bases short, with 10 bases between. Per the germline V gene, CDR1 is SGHVS and CDR2 is FNYEAQ. This CDR3 spans 13 amino acids. DNA for the CDR3: TGTGCCAGCAGCCACTCCCGGGATTCACCCCTCCACTTT. Its protein is CASSHSRDSPLHF. The entire variable domain, with the rest obtained from reference TRBV7-6 and TRBJ1-6, is as follows: GAGVSQSPRYKVTKRGQDVALRCDPISGHVSLYWYRQALGQGPEFLTYFNYEAQQDKSGLPNDRFSAERPEGSISTLTIQRTEQRDSAMYRCASSHSRDSPLHFGNGTRLTVT.

Only one count was recorded for this clone. The chain is built from TRBV7-6 and TRBJ2-2; 10 nucleotides agree with TRBD2. This CDR3 comprises 17 residues. V lost 2 bases and J lost 4; bases outside the gene matches: 7. CDR1 and CDR2 from the germline V gene are SGHVS and FNYEAQ. This chain's CDR3 is CASSLMVAGGFTGELFF. The CDR3 bases are TGTGCCAGCAGCTTAATGGTAGCGGGAGGTTTCACCGGGGAGCTGTTTTTT.

CDR3 loop: CASSLREVSYEQYF. In DNA form, the CDR3 reads TGTGCCAGCAGTTTGCGGGAGGTATCCTACGAGCAGTACTTC. The chain is built from TRBV28 and TRBJ2-7; 8 bases align to TRBD2. The CDR3 loop spans 14 amino acids. Trimming cost V 3 bases and J 1 base; bases outside gene matches: 2. Germline V gene lookup returns CDR1 MDHEN and CDR2 SYDVKM.

This chain joins TRBV6-5 and TRBJ2-7; 7 nucleotides align to TRBD1. The CDR3 extends over 15 amino acids. Germline V gene sequence: CDR1 MNHEY, CDR2 SVGAGI. J lost 5 bases, V lost 6 bases, and 13 bases had no gene match. The CDR3 loop reads CASRREMTGSHEQYF. The CDR3 region has the DNA TGTGCCAGCAGACGGGAAATGACAGGGAGCCACGAGCAGTACTTC.

J is TRBJ2-1 and V is TRBV9; 9 nucleotides match TRBD2. V lost 0 bases to trimming and J lost 3 bases; unmatched junction nucleotides: 4. The CDR3 is made up of 16 amino acids. Germline CDR1 SGDLS, CDR2 YYNGEE. The CDR3 sequence is CASSVEASGNYNEQFF. The DNA of the CDR3 is TGTGCCAGCAGCGTAGAGGCTAGCGGGAACTACAATGAGCAGTTCTTC.

This sequence joins TRBV7-9 and TRBJ2-7, with 7 positions matching TRBD1. V shed 1 base, J shed 1 base, and the junction held 7 bases outside the gene matches. This CDR3 has 16 amino acids. Germline V gives CDR1 SEHNR, CDR2 FQNEAQ (reference sequence). CDR3 bases: TGTGCCAGCAGCTTAGTTCGACAGGGAGAGTCCTACGAGCAGTACTTC. This sequence encodes CASSLVRQGESYEQYF.

The gene calls are TRBV5-4 and TRBJ1-2; D may be TRBD1 (6 bases). Trimming removed 4 bases from V and 3 bases from J, with 19 bases in between. The V gene's germline CDR1 is SGHNT and CDR2 YYREEE (reference sequence). CDR3 length: 16 amino acids. The CDR3, as DNA: TGTGCCAGCAGCCCCTCTCAGGGGCGGAAGGACTATGGCTACACCTTC. Translating it yields CASSPSQGRKDYGYTF.

The chain uses TRBV9 and TRBJ1-2, with 8 positions matching TRBD1. After removal of 3 bases from V and 4 bases from J, the junction contained 11 bases not matched to a gene. Germline V gene data show CDR1 as SGDLS and CDR2 as YYNGEE. The CDR3 length is 16 residues. Written as DNA, the CDR3 is TGTGCCAGCAGCGCATCCGGACAGGGTTCGATCTATGGCTACACCTTC. This sequence encodes CASSASGQGSIYGYTF.

CDR3 sequence reads: CASRPSTGGGEGYTF. In nucleotides, the CDR3 is TGTGCCAGCAGACCTAGTACAGGGGGCGGTGAAGGCTACACCTTC. This chain connects TRBV6-1 to TRBJ1-2; 9 nucleotides match TRBD1. Germline V CDR1 and CDR2: MNHNS, SASEGT. The length of the CDR3 is 15 residues. The trim removed 6 bases at V and 8 bases at J, leaving 13 bases unmatched.

This CDR3 is CASSLVRGQETQYF. The CDR3 DNA sequence: TGCGCCAGCAGCTTGGTCAGGGGTCAAGAGACCCAGTACTTC. The chain recombines TRBV5-1 with TRBJ2-5; the D gene is possibly TRBD1 (6 bases). V was cut by 0 bases and J by 2 bases, with 8 bases left in between. The CDR3 contains 14 residues. Germline-derived CDR1 and CDR2 are SGHRS and YFSETQ.

The rearrangement uses TRBV5-1 and TRBJ2-2; tentatively, D is TRBD2 (6 bases). This CDR3 comprises 16 residues. CDR1 SGHRS and CDR2 YFSETQ come from the germline V gene. Trimming pared 4 bases from V and 5 bases from J, leaving 18 bases between. Here the CDR3 DNA reads TGCGCCAGCAGCCTCCGGGGTAGCGGATTAACCGGGGAGCTGTTTTTT. This codes for CASSLRGSGLTGELFF.

V and J are TRBV7-9 and TRBJ2-1; a possible D gene is TRBD1 (6 bases). Germline V gene data show CDR1 as SEHNR and CDR2 as FQNEAQ (reference sequence). The CDR3 has 14 amino acids. V lost 7 bases and J lost 5, with 15 bases in between. CDR3 bases: TGTGCCAGCACCAACAGGGAAGGGGACAATGAGCAGTTCTTC. This codes for CASTNREGDNEQFF.

This chain links TRBV7-2 with TRBJ1-1; no clear D. This CDR3 has 15 amino acids. The germline V and J ends were trimmed by 5 bases and 3 bases, with 16 bases remaining between them. CDR1 and CDR2 from the germline V gene are SGHTA and FQGNSA. The CDR3 DNA follows: TGTGCCAGCAGCCCTCAAGGTGGAGGGTACACTGAAGCTTTCTTT. This codes for CASSPQGGGYTEAFF.